This T cell receptor (beta chain) stems from a study of post-analysis software for immune sequencing data. Study-level background: Disease trajectories encompassed relapsing-remitting, secondary progressive and progressive-relapsing multiple sclerosis. General study findings and limits: Five or six TRBV segments, TRBV5-6, TRBV5-1 and TRBV20-1 among them, were found more frequent in patients than controls. F-measure co-clustering was strong for batch-matched samples.

Libraries were made from TCR beta cDNA, and they carried unique molecular identifiers. TCRdb analysed the PCR reads with MiXCR anew, one entry per CDR3 protein. The sample records about 760,000 distinct CDR3 sequences, 25% to 30% being singletons. Note on this clonotype: Its antigen is unidentified.

V lost 6 bases to trimming and J lost 4 bases, with 12 bases between them. This CDR3 has 12 residues. Germline lookup yields CDR1 SQVTM and CDR2 ANQGSEA. The chain joins TRBV29-1 to TRBJ1-1; no definite D call. The origin of this receptor is a girl between 10 and 17 years old with multiple sclerosis. The sample was blood. CDR3 loop: CSVFLETTEAFF. For the CDR3, the DNA is TGCAGCGTGTTTCTGGAGACCACTGAAGCTTTCTTT.